This TCR beta chain was captured in a study of Graves' ophthalmopathy and Graves' hyperthyroidism. Study-level results: For separating ophthalmopathy from stable hyperthyroidism, a 13-signature model gave 87.88% sensitivity and roughly 77% specificity. Also, most clonotypes expanded in the thyroid above 0.001 frequency appeared in blood.

From RNA, the CDR3 regions of TCR beta chains were amplified and sequenced. RT-PCR in the first round used HTBI primers; a second-round multiplex PCR followed. TCRdb passed the multiplex PCR reads through MiXCR, listing each CDR3 protein once. The data show roughly 1.1 million distinct CDR3 sequences, with around a third seen just once and approximately 10% held by the top ten. Comment on this clonotype: Its matching antigen is unknown.

V shed 4 bases and J shed 8 bases, with 8 bases lying between them. The length of the CDR3 is 11 residues. Germline-derived CDR1 and CDR2 are ENHRY and SYGVKD. The specimen was peripheral blood or thyroid tissue (not recorded which). The chain is built from TRBV10-3 and TRBJ1-2; D not certain. This receptor was obtained from an adult man with Graves' hyperthyroidism. CDR3 in amino acids: CAISGTSGYTF. CDR3 in DNA: TGTGCCATCAGTGGTACTAGCGGCTACACCTTC.